The rows below give T cell receptor beta chains drawn from one sample of a study of blood T cell repertoires in COVID-19. Repertoires were generated with immunoSEQ multiplex PCR, while TCRdb's copy carries only in-frame clones and drops some. Among 50,000 or so clones listed, approximately 83% were seen once. Material: peripheral blood. Receptors originate from a man in his forties with acute or convalescent COVID-19. Each CDR3 is given with its conserved first and last residue. Fields, in order: CDR3 protein, CDR3 DNA, V gene, J gene, D gene, clone size. The D gene is left open where the match is weak. Size is stated for part of the rows, as once, few or many counts, or as a class when the clone is expanded.

CASTPGQGNYGYTF	TGTGCCAGTACACCGGGACAGGGTAACTATGGCTACACCTTC	TRBV19	TRBJ1-2	TRBD1	NA
CASSYRGDSISGELFF	TGTGCCAGCAGTTACCGTGGGGACAGTATAAGCGGGGAGCTGTTTTTT	TRBV6-6	TRBJ2-2	TRBD1	few
CASSSGTGHSPLHF	TGTGCCAGCAGTTCCGGGACAGGGCACTCACCCCTCCACTTT	TRBV13	TRBJ1-6	TRBD1	NA
CASSSQGTGANVLTF	TGCGCCAGCAGCTCCCAGGGTACAGGGGCCAACGTCCTGACTTTC	TRBV5-1	TRBJ2-6	NA	NA
CSVTPTYNEQFF	TGCAGCGTCACCCCTACGTACAATGAGCAGTTCTTC	TRBV29-1	TRBJ2-1	NA	NA
CASSVRDRDLYTF	TGCGCCAGCAGCGTCCGGGACAGGGACCTCTACACCTTC	TRBV5-1	TRBJ1-2	TRBD1	NA
CASGLAPGAGELFF	TGTGCTAGTGGTTTGGCCCCGGGGGCCGGGGAGCTGTTTTTT	TRBV12-5	TRBJ2-2	NA	once
CATSDTQRVLRFDTQYF	TGTGCCACCAGTGATACACAGAGGGTTCTCCGATTTGATACGCAGTATTTT	TRBV24-1	TRBJ2-3	NA	NA
CASSPPFAGANSPLHF	TGTGCCAGCTCACCACCTTTTGCAGGGGCGAATTCACCCCTCCACTTT	TRBV18	TRBJ1-6	NA	NA
CATSDDRGNDREGVYF	TGTGCCACCAGTGATGACCGGGGAAACGACAGGGAAGGGGTGTACTTC	TRBV24-1	TRBJ2-5	TRBD1	NA
CAWSNRDSNNYGYTF	TGTGCCTGGAGTAACCGGGACAGTAATAACTATGGCTACACCTTC	TRBV30	TRBJ1-2	TRBD1	NA
CASSLVAQGSNQPQHF	TGTGCCAGCAGCTTGGTCGCACAGGGTAGCAATCAGCCCCAGCATTTT	TRBV5-5	TRBJ1-5	NA	NA
CASSQRRGRYNEQFF	TGTGCCAGCAGCCAACGGAGGGGGCGATACAATGAGCAGTTCTTC	TRBV11-2	TRBJ2-1	NA	NA
CASRPGGDGTGELFF	TGTGCCAGCAGGCCTGGGGGGGATGGCACCGGGGAGCTGTTTTTT	TRBV7-2	TRBJ2-2	TRBD2	NA
CASRPGHSNEKLFF	TGTGCCAGCAGACCGGGACACTCTAATGAAAAACTGTTTTTT	TRBV2	TRBJ1-4	NA	once
CASSLGTPPETQYF	TGTGCCAGCAGCTTGGGGACTCCCCCGGAGACCCAGTACTTC	TRBV7-8	TRBJ2-5	NA	NA
CASSDRVMGGGQETQYF	TGCGCCAGCAGTGATCGCGTCATGGGTGGGGGGCAAGAGACCCAGTACTTC	TRBV10-2	TRBJ2-5	NA	NA